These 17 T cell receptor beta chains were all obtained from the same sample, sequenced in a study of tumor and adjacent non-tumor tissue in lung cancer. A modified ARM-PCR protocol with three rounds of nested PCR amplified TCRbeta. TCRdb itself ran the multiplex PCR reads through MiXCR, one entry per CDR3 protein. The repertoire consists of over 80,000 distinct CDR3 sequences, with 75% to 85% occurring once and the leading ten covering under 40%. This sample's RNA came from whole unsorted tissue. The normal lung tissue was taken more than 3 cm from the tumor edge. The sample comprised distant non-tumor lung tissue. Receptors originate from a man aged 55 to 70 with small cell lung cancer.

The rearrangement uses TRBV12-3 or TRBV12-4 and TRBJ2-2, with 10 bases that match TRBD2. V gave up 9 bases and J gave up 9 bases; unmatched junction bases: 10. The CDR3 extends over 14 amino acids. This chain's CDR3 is CASTTLAGAWELFF. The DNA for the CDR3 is TGTGCCAGTACCACTCTAGCGGGGGCATGGGAGCTGTTTTTT.

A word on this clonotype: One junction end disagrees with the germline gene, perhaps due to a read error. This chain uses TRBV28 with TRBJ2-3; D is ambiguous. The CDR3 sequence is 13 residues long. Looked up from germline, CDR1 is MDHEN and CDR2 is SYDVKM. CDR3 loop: CASGPRGTDTHYF. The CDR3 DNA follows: TGTGCCAGCGGGCCCCGAGGCACAGATACGCACTATTTT.

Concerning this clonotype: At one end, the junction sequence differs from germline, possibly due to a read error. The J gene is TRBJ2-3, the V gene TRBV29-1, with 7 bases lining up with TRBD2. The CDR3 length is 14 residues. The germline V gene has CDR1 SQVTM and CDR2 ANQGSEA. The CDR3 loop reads CSVESSGGTNTQYF. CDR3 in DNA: TGCAGCGTTGAGTCTAGCGGTGGCACAAATACGCAATATTTT.

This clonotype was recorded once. CDR3 nucleotides: TGTGCCAGCAGCCTGGACTTGGACCATTCTGGGGCCAACGTCCTGACTTTC. Encoded protein: CASSLDLDHSGANVLTF. This chain connects TRBV6-5 to TRBJ2-6, with TRBD2 as a possible D gene (5 bases). Trimming left V 6 bases short and J 1 base short, with 16 bases between. From germline, CDR1 is MNHEY and CDR2 SVGAGI. The CDR3 runs 17 residues.

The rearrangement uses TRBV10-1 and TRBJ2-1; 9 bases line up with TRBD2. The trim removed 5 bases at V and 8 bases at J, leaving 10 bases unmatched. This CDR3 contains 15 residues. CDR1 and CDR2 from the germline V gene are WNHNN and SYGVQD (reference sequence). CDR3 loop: CASSHGGLAPYEQFF. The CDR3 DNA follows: TGCGCCAGCAGTCATGGGGGACTAGCACCTTATGAGCAGTTCTTC.

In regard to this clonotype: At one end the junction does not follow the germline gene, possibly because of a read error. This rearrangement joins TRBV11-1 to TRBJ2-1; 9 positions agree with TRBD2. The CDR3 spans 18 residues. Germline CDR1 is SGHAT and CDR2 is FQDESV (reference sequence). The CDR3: CASSSESRTSASGNGQFF. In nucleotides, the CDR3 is TGTGCCAGCAGCTCAGAATCGAGGACTAGCGCTAGTGGTAATGGGCAGTTCTTC.

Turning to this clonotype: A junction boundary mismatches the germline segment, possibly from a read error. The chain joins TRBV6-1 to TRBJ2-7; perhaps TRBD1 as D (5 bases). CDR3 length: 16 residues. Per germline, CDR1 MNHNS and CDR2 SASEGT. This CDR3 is CASSDAPVTAAYEQYF. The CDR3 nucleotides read TGTGCCAGCAGTGACGCACCCGTGACAGCTGCCTACGAGCAGTACTTT.

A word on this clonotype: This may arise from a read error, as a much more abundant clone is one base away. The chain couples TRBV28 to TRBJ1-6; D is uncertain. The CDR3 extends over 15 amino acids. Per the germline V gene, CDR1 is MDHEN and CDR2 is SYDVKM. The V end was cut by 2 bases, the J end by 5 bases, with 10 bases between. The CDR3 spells CASSLPPNHNSPLHF. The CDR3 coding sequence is TGTGCCAGCAGTTTACCCCCCAACCATAATTCACCCCTCCACTTT. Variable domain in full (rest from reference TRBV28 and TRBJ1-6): DVKVTQSSRYLVKRTGEKVFLECVQDMDHENMFWYRQDPGLGLRLIYFSYDVKMKEKGDIPEGYSVSREKKERFSLILESASTNQTSMYLCASSLPPNHNSPLHFGNGTRLTVT.

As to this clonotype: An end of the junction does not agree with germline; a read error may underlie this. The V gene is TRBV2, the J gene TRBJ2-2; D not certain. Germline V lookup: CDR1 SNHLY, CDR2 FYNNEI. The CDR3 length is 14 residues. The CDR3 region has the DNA TGTGCCAACAGTATAACCCCTGGACCCGGGGAGCTGTTTTTT. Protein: CANSITPGPGELFF. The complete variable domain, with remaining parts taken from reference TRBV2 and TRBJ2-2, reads EPEVTQTPSHQVTQMGQEVILRCVPISNHLYFYWYRQILGQKVEFLVSFYNNEISEKSEIFDDQFSVERPDGSNFTLKIRSTKLEDSAMYFCANSITPGPGELFFGEGSRLTVL.

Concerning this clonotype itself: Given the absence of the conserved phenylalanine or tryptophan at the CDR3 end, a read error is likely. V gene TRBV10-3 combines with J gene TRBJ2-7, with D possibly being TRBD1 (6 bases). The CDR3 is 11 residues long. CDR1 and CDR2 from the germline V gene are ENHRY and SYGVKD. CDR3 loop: CAITEGDEQYA. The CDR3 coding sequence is TGTGCCATCACTGAGGGGGACGAGCAGTACGCC.

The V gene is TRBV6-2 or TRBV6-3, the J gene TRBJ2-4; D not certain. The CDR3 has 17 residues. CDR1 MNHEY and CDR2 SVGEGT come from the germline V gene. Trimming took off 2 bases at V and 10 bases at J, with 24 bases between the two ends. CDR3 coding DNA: TGTGCCAGCAGTTACAGCTTGAAGGGCTGTTCCTCGGATATTCAGTACTTC. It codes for CASSYSLKGCSSDIQYF.

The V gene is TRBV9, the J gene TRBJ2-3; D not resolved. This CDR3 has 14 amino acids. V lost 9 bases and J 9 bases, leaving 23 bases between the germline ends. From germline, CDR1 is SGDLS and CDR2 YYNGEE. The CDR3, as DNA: TGTGCCATCGACCGAGAGACTGGAGTAGACACGCAGTATTTT. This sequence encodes CAIDRETGVDTQYF. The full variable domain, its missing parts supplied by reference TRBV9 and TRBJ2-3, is DSGVTQTPKHLITATGQRVTLRCSPRSGDLSVYWYQQSLDQGLQFLIQYYNGEERAKGNILERFSAQQFPDLHSELNLSSLELGDSALYFCAIDRETGVDTQYFGPGTRLTVL.

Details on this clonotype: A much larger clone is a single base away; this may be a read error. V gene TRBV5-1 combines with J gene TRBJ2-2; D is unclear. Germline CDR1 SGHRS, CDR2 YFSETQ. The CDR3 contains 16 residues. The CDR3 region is CASSVFAASNTRELFF. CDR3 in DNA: TGCGCCAGCAGCGTTTTTGCGGCATCGAACACCCGGGAGCTGTTTTTT.

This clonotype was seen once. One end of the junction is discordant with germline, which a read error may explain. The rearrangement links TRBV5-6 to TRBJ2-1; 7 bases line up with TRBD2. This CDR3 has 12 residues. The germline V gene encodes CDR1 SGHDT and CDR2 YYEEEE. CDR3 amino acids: CASSFLSGKQLF. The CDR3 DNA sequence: TGTGCCAGCAGTTTCCTCAGCGGGAAGCAGCTCTTC.

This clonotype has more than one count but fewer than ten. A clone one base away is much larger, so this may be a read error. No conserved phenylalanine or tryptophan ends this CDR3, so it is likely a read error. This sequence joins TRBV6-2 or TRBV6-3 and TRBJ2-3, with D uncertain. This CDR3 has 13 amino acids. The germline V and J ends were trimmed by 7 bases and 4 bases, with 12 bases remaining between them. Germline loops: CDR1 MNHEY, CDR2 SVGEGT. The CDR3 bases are TGTGCCAGCACCCGCGGTCAGGCAGATACGCAGTATTTA. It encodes CASTRGQADTQYL.

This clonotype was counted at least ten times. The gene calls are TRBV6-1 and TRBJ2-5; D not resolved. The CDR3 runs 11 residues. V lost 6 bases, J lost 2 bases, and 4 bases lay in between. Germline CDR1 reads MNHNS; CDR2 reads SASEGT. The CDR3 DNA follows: TGTGCCAGCAGCGAACAAGAGACCCAGTACTTC. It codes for CASSEQETQYF.

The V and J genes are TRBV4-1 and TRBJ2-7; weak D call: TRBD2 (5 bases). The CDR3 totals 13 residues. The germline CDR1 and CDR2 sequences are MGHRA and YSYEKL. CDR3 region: CTISDGLGYEHYV. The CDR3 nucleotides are TGCACCATCAGCGATGGACTGGGTTACGAGCACTACGTC.